Included here is one T cell receptor (beta chain) sequence, with context. Its antigen is unidentified. Specified time point: week 23, last vaccination. The vaccine gave 300 ug of a 20-mer mutant IDH1 peptide subcutaneously per dose. The CDR3 is 18 amino acids. CDR1 and CDR2 (germline): LGHNA, YNFKEQ. V dropped 0 bases and J dropped 9; count of bases not matched to a gene: 14. Assay used: immunoSEQ multiplex PCR; TCRdb lists only in-frame clones, some missing. Here the sample spans approximately 30,000 clones, roughly 80% being singletons. These data come from a study of a mutant IDH1 vaccine in newly diagnosed glioma. Background on the study: In weeks 1, 3, 5, 7, 11, 15, 19 and 23, patients were vaccinated. Once 4-6 weeks had passed after radiotherapy alone, vaccination started, or it started with temozolomide cycles. Patients previously underwent radiotherapy, temozolomide, or both, and most underwent both.

This receptor was obtained from a woman aged 30 to 39 with glioma. The source was PBMCs, collected from a glioma patient whose treatment included an IDH1 peptide vaccine. V is TRBV4-2 and J is TRBJ1-6, with TRBD1 matching 7 bases. CDR3 in DNA: TGTGCCAGCAGCCAAGATCCAATCTTCGGGACAGACGCTTCACCCCTCCACTTT. Translation gives CASSQDPIFGTDASPLHF.